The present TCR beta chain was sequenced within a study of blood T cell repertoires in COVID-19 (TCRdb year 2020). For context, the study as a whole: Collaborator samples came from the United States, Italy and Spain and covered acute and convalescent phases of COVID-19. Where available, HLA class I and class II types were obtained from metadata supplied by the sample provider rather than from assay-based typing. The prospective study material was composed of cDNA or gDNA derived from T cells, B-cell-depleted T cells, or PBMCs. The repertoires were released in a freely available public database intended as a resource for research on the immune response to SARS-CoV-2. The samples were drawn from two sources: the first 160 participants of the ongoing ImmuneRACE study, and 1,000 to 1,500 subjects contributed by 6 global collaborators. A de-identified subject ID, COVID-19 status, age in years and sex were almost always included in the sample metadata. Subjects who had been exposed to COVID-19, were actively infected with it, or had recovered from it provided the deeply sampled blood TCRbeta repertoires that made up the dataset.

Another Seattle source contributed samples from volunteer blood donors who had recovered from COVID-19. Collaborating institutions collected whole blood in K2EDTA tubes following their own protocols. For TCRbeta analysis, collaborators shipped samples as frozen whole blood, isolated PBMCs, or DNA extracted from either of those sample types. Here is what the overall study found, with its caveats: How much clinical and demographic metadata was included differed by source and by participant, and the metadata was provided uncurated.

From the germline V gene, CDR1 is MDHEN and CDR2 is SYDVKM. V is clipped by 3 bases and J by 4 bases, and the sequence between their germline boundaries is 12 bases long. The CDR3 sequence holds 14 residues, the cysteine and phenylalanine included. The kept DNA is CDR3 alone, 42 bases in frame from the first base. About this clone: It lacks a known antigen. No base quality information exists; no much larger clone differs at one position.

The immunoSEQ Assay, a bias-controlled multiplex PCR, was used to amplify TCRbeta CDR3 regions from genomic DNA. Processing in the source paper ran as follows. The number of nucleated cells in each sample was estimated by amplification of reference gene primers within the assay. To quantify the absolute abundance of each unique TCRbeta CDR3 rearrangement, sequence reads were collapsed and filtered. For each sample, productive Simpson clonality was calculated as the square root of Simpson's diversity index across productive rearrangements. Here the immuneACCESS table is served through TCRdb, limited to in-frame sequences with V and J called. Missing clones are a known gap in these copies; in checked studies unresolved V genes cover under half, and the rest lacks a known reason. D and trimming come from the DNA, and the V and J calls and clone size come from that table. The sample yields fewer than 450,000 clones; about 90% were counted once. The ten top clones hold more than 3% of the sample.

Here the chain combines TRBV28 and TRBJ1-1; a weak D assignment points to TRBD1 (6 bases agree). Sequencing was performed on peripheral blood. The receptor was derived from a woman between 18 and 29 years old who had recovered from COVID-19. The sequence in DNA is TGTGCCAGCAGTTTTGTCAGGGGCGGCACTGAAGCTTTCTTT. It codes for CASSFVRGGTEAFF.